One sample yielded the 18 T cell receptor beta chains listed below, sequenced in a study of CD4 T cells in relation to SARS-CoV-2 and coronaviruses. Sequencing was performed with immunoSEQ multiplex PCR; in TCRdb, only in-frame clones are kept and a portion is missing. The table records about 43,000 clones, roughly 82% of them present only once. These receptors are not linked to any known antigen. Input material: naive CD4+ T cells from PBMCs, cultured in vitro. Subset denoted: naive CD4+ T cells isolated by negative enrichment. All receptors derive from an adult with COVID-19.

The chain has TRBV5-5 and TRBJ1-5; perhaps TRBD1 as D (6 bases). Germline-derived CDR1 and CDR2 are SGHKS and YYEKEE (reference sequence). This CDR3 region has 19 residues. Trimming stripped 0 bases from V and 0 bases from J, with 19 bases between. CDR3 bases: TGTGCCAGCAGCTTGGAGGGGGACATGGGGTTTTCTAGCAATCAGCCCCAGCATTTT. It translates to CASSLEGDMGFSSNQPQHF.

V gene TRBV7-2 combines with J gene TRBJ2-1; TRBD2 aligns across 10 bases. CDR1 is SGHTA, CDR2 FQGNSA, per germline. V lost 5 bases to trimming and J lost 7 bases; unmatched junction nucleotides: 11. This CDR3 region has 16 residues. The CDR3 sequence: CASSQVGTSVWNEQFF. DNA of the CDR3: TGTGCCAGCAGCCAAGTCGGGACTAGCGTTTGGAATGAGCAGTTCTTC. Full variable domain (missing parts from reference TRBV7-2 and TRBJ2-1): GAGVSQSPSNKVTEKGKDVELRCDPISGHTALYWYRQSLGQGLEFLIYFQGNSAPDKSGLPSDRFSAERTGGSVSTLTIQRTQQEDSAVYLCASSQVGTSVWNEQFFGPGTRLTVL.

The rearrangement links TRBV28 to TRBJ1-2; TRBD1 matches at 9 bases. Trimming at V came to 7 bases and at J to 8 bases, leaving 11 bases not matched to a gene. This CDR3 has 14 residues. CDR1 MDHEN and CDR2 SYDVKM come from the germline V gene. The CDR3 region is CASNTQTGGEGYTF. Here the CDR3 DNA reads TGTGCCAGCAATACCCAGACAGGGGGGGAAGGCTACACCTTC.

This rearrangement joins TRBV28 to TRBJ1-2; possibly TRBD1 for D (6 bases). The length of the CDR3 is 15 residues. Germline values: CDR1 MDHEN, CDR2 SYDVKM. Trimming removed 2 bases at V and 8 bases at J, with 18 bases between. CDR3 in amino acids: CASSLKPQGLQGYTF. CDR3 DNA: TGTGCCAGCAGTTTAAAGCCACAGGGTTTACAGGGCTACACCTTC.

The CDR3 DNA is TGTGCCAGCAGCCAAGGTCCTCGGCTAGCGGGAGCAGAGACCCAGTACTTC. This gives the protein CASSQGPRLAGAETQYF. The V call is TRBV4-2, the J call TRBJ2-5; 10 bases agree with TRBD2. Germline CDR1 LGHNA, CDR2 YNFKEQ. V gave up 1 base and J gave up 4 bases; unmatched junction bases: 9. The CDR3 spans 17 residues.

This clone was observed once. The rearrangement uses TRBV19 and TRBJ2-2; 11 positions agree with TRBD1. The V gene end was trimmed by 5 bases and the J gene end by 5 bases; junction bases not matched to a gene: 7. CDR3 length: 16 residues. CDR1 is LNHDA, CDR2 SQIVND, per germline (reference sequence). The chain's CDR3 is CASSETGTGGTGELFF. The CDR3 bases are TGTGCCAGTAGTGAAACCGGGACAGGGGGTACCGGGGAGCTGTTTTTT.

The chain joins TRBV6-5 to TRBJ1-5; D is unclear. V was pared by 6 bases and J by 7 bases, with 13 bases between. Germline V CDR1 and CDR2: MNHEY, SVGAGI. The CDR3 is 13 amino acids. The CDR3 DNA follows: TGTGCCAGCAGACGGAGTTCTTCCCAGCCCCAGCATTTT. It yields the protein CASRRSSSQPQHF.

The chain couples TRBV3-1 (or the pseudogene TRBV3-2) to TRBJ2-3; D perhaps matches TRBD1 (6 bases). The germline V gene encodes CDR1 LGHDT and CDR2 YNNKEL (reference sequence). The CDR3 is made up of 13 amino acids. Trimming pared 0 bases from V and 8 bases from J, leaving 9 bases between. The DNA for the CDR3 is TGTGCCAGCAGCCAAGATCAGGGGTTTACGCAGTATTTT. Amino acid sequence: CASSQDQGFTQYF.

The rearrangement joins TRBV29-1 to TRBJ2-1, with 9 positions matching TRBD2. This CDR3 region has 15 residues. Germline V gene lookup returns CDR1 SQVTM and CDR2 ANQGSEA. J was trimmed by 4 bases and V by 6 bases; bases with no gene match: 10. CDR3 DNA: TGCAGCGTCGGGGCGGGGGGGACAACGTACAATGAGCAGTTCTTC. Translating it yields CSVGAGGTTYNEQFF.

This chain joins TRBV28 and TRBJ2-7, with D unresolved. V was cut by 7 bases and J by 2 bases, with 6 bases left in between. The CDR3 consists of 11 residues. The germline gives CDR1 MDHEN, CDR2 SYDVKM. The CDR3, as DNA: TGTGCCAGCAAAGCAACCTACGAGCAGTACTTC. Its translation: CASKATYEQYF.

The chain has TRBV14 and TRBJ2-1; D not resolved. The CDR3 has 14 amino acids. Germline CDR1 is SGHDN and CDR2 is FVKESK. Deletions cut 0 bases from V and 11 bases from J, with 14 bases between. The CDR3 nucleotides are TGTGCCAGCAGCCAAGATCATCTCTATGTTAAGCAGTTCTTC. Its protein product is CASSQDHLYVKQFF. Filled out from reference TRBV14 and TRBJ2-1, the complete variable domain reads EAGVTQFPSHSVIEKGQTVTLRCDPISGHDNLYWYRRVMGKEIKFLLHFVKESKQDESGMPNNRFLAERTGGTYSTLKVQPAELEDSGVYFCASSQDHLYVKQFFGPGTRLTVL.

CDR3 nucleotides: TGTGCCACCAGCTGGGGACAGGATAGCAATCAGCCCCAGCATTTT. This codes for CATSWGQDSNQPQHF. The V and J genes are TRBV15 and TRBJ1-5; 8 nucleotides agree with TRBD1. CDR3 length: 15 amino acids. Unmatched junction bases numbered 3, after V lost 5 bases and J lost 0 bases. The germline gives CDR1 LNHNV, CDR2 YYDKDF (reference sequence).

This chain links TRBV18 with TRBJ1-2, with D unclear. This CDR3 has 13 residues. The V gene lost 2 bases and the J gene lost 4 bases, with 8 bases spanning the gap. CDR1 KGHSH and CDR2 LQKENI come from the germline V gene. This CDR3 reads CASSPNEAYGYTF. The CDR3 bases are TGTGCCAGCTCACCAAACGAGGCCTATGGCTACACCTTC.

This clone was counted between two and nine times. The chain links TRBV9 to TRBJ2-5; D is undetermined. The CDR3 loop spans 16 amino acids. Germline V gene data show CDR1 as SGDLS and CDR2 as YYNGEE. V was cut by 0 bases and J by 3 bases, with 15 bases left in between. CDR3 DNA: TGTGCCAGCAGCGTAGAGCAAGCGAACGGAAAAGAGACCCAGTACTTC. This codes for CASSVEQANGKETQYF.

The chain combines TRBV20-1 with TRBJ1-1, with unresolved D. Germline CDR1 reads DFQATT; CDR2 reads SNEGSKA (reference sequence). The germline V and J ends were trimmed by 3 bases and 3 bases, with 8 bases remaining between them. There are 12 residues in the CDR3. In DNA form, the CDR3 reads TGCAGTGCTAGTCTTCCAGACACTGAAGCTTTCTTT. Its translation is CSASLPDTEAFF.

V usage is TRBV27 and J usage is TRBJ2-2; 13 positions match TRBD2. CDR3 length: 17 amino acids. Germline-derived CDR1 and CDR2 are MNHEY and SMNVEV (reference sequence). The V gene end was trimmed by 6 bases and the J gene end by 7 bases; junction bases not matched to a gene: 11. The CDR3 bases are TGTGCCAGCAGAGTCCTAGGGACTAGCGGGATCATCGGGGAGCTGTTTTTT. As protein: CASRVLGTSGIIGELFF.

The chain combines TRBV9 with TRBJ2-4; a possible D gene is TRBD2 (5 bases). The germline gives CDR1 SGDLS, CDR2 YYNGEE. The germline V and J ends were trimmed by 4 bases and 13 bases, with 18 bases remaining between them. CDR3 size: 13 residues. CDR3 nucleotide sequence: TGTGCCAGCAGCTTTACTCCGAGGGAGCAGCAGTACTTC. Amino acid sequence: CASSFTPREQQYF.

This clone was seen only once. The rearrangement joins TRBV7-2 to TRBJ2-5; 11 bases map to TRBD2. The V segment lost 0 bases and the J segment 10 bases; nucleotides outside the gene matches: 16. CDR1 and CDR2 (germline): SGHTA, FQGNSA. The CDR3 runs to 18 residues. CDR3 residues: CASSLAGTSGTPSRDQYF. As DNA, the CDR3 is TGTGCCAGCAGCTTAGCCGGGACTAGCGGTACCCCAAGTAGGGACCAGTACTTC.